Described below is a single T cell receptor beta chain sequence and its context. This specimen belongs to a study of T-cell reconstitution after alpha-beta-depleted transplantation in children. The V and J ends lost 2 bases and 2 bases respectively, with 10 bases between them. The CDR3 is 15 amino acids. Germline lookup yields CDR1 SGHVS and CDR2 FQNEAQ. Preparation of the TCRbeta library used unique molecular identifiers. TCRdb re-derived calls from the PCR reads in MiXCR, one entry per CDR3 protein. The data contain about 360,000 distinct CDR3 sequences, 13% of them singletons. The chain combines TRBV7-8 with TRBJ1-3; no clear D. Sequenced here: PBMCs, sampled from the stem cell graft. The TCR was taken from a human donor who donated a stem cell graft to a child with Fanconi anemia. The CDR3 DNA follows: TGTGCCAGCAGCTTAATGAGTGCTACTGGAAACACCATATATTTT. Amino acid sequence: CASSLMSATGNTIYF. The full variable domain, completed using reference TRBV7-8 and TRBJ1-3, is GAGVSQSPRYKVAKRGQDVALRCDPISGHVSLFWYQQALGQGPEFLTYFQNEAQLDKSGLPSDRFFAERPEGSVSTLKIQRTQQEDSAVYLCASSLMSATGNTIYFGEGSWLTVV.